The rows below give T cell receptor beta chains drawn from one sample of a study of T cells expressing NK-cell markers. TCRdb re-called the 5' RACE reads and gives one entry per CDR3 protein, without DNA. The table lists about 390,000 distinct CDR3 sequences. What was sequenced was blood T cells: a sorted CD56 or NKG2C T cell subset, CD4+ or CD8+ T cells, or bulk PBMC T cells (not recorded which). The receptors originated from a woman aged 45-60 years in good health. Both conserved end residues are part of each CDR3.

CDR3 protein: CSARAHSGLIGETQYF
J gene: TRBJ2-5
V gene: TRBV20-1

CDR3 protein: CSARWNTGELFF
J gene: TRBJ2-2
V gene: TRBV20-1

CDR3 protein: CASSLGSRGVTNTGELFF
J gene: TRBJ2-2
V gene: TRBV5-1

CDR3 protein: CASSPVARFTDTQYF
J gene: TRBJ2-3
V gene: TRBV18

CDR3 protein: CASSQESGNYGYTF
J gene: TRBJ1-2
V gene: TRBV4-1

CDR3 protein: CASSDNRGSNQPQHF
J gene: TRBJ1-5
V gene: TRBV6-5

CDR3 protein: CATSRDRTSTFEQFF
J gene: TRBJ2-1
V gene: TRBV15

CDR3 protein: CATSTISSAGEGKTQYF
J gene: TRBJ2-5
V gene: TRBV15

CDR3 protein: CASRGGQGYQPQHF
J gene: TRBJ1-5
V gene: TRBV27

CDR3 protein: CSASGGETVGSYEQYF
J gene: TRBJ2-7
V gene: TRBV20-1

CDR3 protein: CATSRAMTGNTEAFF
J gene: TRBJ1-1
V gene: TRBV15

CDR3 protein: CASSLRRDINSPLHF
J gene: TRBJ1-6
V gene: TRBV19

CDR3 protein: CSASTQGSAYGYTF
J gene: TRBJ1-2
V gene: TRBV20-1